This T cell receptor (beta chain) is drawn from a study of breast tumors, draining lymph nodes, adjacent tissues. TCRdb fed the multiplex PCR reads into MiXCR, producing one record per CDR3 protein. The sample contains approximately 190,000 distinct CDR3 sequences, approximately 30% of which appear only once. The CDR3 sequence is 13 residues long. From germline, CDR1 is DFQATT and CDR2 SNEGSKA (reference sequence). About this clonotype: Its antigen is unknown. Mismatch with germline at one junction end may stem from a read error.

The lymph nodes were axillary draining lymph nodes from breast cancer patients. Study observations and caveats: Tumor TCR diversity was below lymph nodes but above nontumor tissue. The data were judged consistent with most tumor T cells coming from lymph node and expanding in tumor. The lymph node origin of tumor T cells was framed as consistent with a hypothesis, not demonstrated.

The V call is TRBV20-1, the J call TRBJ2-3, with a tentative D call TRBD1 (5 bases). The sample taken for sequencing was axillary lymph node tissue. The TCR originated in a female donor with breast cancer. Some clones in this sample may be carry-over from other donors' samples. As DNA, the CDR3 is TGCAGTGCTAGGGAAAGCTTGACAGATACGCAGTGTTTT. Translation gives CSARESLTDTQCF.